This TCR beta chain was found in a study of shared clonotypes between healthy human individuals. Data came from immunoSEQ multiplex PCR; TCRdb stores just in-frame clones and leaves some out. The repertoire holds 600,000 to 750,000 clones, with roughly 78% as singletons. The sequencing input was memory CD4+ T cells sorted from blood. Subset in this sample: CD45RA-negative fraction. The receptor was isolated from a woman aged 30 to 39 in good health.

The CDR3 loop is CATSRGRPSSGANVLTF. As DNA, the CDR3 is TGTGCCACCAGCAGAGGTCGGCCGAGCTCTGGGGCCAACGTCCTGACTTTC. J is TRBJ2-6 and V is TRBV15, with D uncertain. This CDR3 region has 17 residues. Trimming removed 1 base from V and 0 bases from J, with 10 bases in between. The germline V gene has CDR1 LNHNV and CDR2 YYDKDF (reference sequence).